This entry features one T cell receptor beta chain sequence. Its antigen is still unknown. Base qualities are missing; no much larger clone stands one base away. This same CDR3 is encoded by further DNA sequences in the sample. The donors were healthy, HIV-negative adults with no recently reported acute infections or vaccinations. All donors were Caucasian adults living in Nashville, Tennessee, USA. Magnetic negative selection was used to enrich CD4+ T cells, after which naive cells were positively selected on CD45RA and the negative fraction became the memory subset. After blood collection by leukapheresis, PBMCs were isolated using Ficoll-Histopaque density gradient centrifugation and then cryopreserved in the vapor phase of liquid nitrogen. Purity and quantity of every magnetically sorted T cell population were checked by analytical flow cytometry. Each sorted fraction had its genomic DNA isolated and then quantified by UV absorbance on a Nanodrop 2000c.

The germline V gene (reference sequence) specifies SEHNR as CDR1 and FQNEAQ as CDR2. Reading from cysteine to phenylalanine, the CDR3 counts 11 amino acids. Of the read, only the CDR3 DNA is kept; its 33 bases are in frame from base 1. V is cut by 3 bases and J by 4 bases, and the space between the germline ends is 4 bases. These data come from a study of shared clonotypes between healthy human individuals (TCRdb year 2020). Regarding the research as a whole: The cohort comprised two women and a few men aged 18 to 49 years. For each donor, CD4 naive and CD4 memory were each run on three plates, CD8 naive on two plates, and CD8 memory on one plate. To estimate repertoire size and how much clonotype sharing occurs between individuals, the study deeply sequenced the blood TCR repertoires of about 5 healthy adults. To increase sequencing depth and limit assay-specific biases, TCR repertoire library preparation and sequencing were carried out by different laboratories using diverse techniques. Per donor, leukapheresis produced somewhere between about 0.9 and 9.5 billion PBMCs.

General study outcomes and caveats: Because the study included only a small number of donors, the genetic and exposure-history diversity represented was limited. Roughly 5% of naive CD4, roughly 3.6% of naive CD8, 2.3% of memory CD4, and 0.4% of memory CD8 clonotypes were shared across a few donors. Rarefaction of sorted-subset datasets indicated incomplete sequencing despite the large sequencing depth. Larger estimated clonotype richness was generally found for naive subsets than for memory subsets. Pairwise subsampling led to the expectation that sequencing depth would affect the degree of clonotype sharing among donors. Higher generation probabilities were observed for clonotypes shared by all four sorted-subset donors than for non-shared clonotypes. Sampling was restricted to blood, and TCR repertoires in tissue are likely to differ from TCR repertoires in blood.

Using the deep immunoSEQ assay, multiplex PCR amplified TCR CDR3 regions from genomic DNA. Extracted genomic DNA from each cell subset was spread evenly across all wells of several immunoSEQ 96-well plates, with each plate serving as a replicate. For sorted subsets, 200 to 250 ng of genomic DNA, equivalent to some 30,000 T cell genomes, went into each replicate PCR. Purified libraries were quantified with a Qubit 3.0 fluorometer, sized on a Bioanalyzer 2100, and re-quantified with the KAPA Library Quantification kit. A separate single-read 150-cycle Illumina NextSeq 550 flow cell was used to sequence each immunoSEQ 96-well plate. The study's processing was this. The immunoSEQ output contained only junctional sequences without quality scores, so filtering could not match that applied to full-length reads. To assign V/J genes and CDR3, sequences were annotated using PyIR, a Python wrapper for IgBLAST v1.9, with IMGT germline references. Reads were filtered out if the reads had weak V/J assignments (E-value above 1e-6), no CDR3, stop codons, out-of-frame junctions, or ambiguous translated residues. A V3J clonotype was defined by an identical inferred V gene, J gene, and CDR3 amino acid sequence. To compute the percentage overlap between repertoires, the number of shared unique clonotypes was divided by the size of the smaller repertoire. Repertoire richness was assessed with RTK rarefaction, the Chao1 estimator, and Recon v2.1 estimates of unobserved clonotypes. Generation probabilities for all TCRbeta clonotypes obtained by the gDNA method from several donors were computed using OLGA. The clones in this table, taken by TCRdb from immuneACCESS, are in-frame only. Not every clone is retained; where verified, under half of the shortfall comes from an unresolved V gene, and the cause of the rest is unknown. V and J calls and clone size come straight from that table; D and trimming were deduced from the DNA. The sample table shows 1,400,000 or so clones, and around 98.5% are seen once. 0.36% of the sample goes to the ten largest clones.

Sequenced input: naive CD4+ T cells sorted from blood. The meaning of the sample's cell subset or site label: CD45RA+ positively selected. The chain is made from TRBV7-9 and TRBJ2-7, with the D gene too uncertain to name. The TCR comes from a man aged 25-45 years in good health. The CDR3: CASSLSYEQYF. The nucleotides are TGTGCCAGCAGCTTGTCATACGAGCAGTACTTC.